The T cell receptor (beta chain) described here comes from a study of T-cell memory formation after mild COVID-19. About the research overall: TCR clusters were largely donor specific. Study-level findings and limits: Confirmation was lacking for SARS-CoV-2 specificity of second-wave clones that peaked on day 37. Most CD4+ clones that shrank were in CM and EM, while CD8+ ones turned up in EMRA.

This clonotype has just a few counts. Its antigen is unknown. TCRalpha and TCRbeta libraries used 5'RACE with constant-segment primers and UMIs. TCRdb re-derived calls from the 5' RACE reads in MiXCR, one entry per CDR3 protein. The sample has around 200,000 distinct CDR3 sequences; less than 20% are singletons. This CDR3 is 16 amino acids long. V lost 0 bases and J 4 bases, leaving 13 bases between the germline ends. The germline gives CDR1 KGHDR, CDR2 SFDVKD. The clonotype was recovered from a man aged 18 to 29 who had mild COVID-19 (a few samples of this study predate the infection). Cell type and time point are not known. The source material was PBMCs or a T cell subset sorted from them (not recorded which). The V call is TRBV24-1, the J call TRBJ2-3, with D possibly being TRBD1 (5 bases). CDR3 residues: CATSDLGSEGADTQYF. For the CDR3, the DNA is TGTGCCACCAGTGATTTGGGGTCCGAAGGGGCAGATACGCAGTATTTT.